The rows below give T cell receptor beta chains drawn from one sample of a study of T cells after yellow fever vaccination. Each CDR3 protein gets one entry after TCRdb re-called the 5' RACE reads with MiXCR. The table includes approximately 550,000 distinct CDR3 sequences, about a fifth detected once. Sequences were derived from PBMCs, sampled 15 days after the yellow fever booster vaccination. The receptor source for this set is a man between 25 and 39 years old who received the YFV17D yellow fever vaccine. Each CDR3 is given with its conserved first and last residue.

V	CDR3
TRBV7-8	CASRQLAGGPYEQFF
TRBV6-5	CASSQGFNYGYTF
TRBV15	CATSREPGQGGYEQYF
TRBV6-2/TRBV6-3	CASSYDGQLELFYTF
TRBV20-1	CSARISEAFF
TRBV14	CASRPAGTKTYEQYF
TRBV19	CASSYPRLNTGELFF
TRBV4-3	CASSQEVWRGPGNTEAFF
TRBV3-1	CASSQDWILTEETQYF
TRBV10-3	CAIRQSGSSYNEQFF
TRBV25-1	CASRGMTRGSGANVLTF
TRBV3-1	CASSRDSANTGELFF
TRBV11-2	CASSLQSSGGTGELFF
TRBV27	CASSPGTSNYNEQFF
TRBV7-6	CASSLRLAGGLNEQFF
TRBV30	CAWVLWGTQYF
TRBV18	CASSPIQGNNEQFF
TRBV20-1	CSATIPRLAGGYSEQFF
TRBV5-4	CASSSGTSRNNEQFF
TRBV29-1	CSARQGNYGYTF
TRBV20-1	CSARDDGGRPYEQYF
TRBV29-1	CSGEQGITDTQYF
TRBV7-6	CASSRPDAIQETQYF
TRBV7-3	CASSLTGASAEAFF
TRBV7-8	CASSPLPAYGYTF
TRBV6-5	CASSYDRRGQPQHF
TRBV29-1	CSVEDTWDSGAFF
TRBV4-1	CASSHVGPEDGYTF
TRBV10-3	CAISPEEDSPLHF
TRBV12-3/TRBV12-4	CASSPDRDSPLHF
TRBV7-6	CASTPLEVRGGELFF
TRBV20-1	CSASRGGWGNQPQHF
TRBV10-2	CASSAPGQGKPEAFF
TRBV4-2	CASSQGTSGQETQYF
TRBV25-1	CASSGVGEQYF
TRBV2	CASSASTGFAWETQYF
TRBV24-1	CATSRPGGTGELFF
TRBV29-1	CSVDRGGGYEQYF
TRBV29-1	CSVGRGGPIETQYF
TRBV20-1	CSANGQGETDTQYF
TRBV7-2	CASSLLGRHNEQFF
TRBV14	CASSRQGINYGYTF
TRBV12-3/TRBV12-4	CASSPGALRDTQYF
TRBV15	CATSMEGSETQYF
TRBV7-2	CASSPETGPPNEQFF
TRBV5-1	CASSGGTSGKYNEQFF
TRBV25-1	CASGGYEQYF
TRBV7-2	CASSTRADRADTQYF
TRBV12-3/TRBV12-4	CASTRDFPETQYF
TRBV11-2	CASSLASSEAFF
TRBV20-1	CSAGRYDQPQHF
TRBV11-1	CASSRGSAGHMNTEAFF
TRBV29-1	CSALGTSSYEQYF
TRBV10-3	CAIRGGKADTQYF
TRBV2	CASSGQLEGEAFF
TRBV5-1	CASSLSGPSGRITGELFF